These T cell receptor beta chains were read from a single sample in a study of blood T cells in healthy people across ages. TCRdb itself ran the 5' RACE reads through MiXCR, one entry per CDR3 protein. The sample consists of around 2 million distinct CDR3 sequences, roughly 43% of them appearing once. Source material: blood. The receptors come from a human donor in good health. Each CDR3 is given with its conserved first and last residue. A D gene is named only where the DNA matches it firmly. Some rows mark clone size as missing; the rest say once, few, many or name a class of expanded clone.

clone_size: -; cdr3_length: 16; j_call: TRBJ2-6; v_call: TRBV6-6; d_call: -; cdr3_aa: CASSPADRTGANVLTF; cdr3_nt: TGTGCCAGCAGTCCGGCGGACAGAACTGGGGCCAACGTCCTGACTTTC
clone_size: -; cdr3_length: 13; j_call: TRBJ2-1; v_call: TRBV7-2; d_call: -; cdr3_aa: CASSLERSNEQFF; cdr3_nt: TGTGCCAGCAGCTTAGAGAGGAGCAATGAGCAGTTCTTC
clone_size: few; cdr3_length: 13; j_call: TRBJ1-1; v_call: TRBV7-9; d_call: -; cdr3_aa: CASGVGKNTEAFF; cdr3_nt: TGTGCCAGCGGCGTGGGGAAGAACACTGAAGCTTTCTTT
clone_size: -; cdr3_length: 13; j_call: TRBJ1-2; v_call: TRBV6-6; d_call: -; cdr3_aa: CASSYSVNYGYTF; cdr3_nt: TGTGCCAGCAGTTACTCTGTCAACTATGGCTACACCTTC
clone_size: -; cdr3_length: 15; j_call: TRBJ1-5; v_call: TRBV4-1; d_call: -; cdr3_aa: CASSRPGGGNQPQHF; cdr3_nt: TGCGCCAGCAGCCGTCCTGGGGGGGGCAATCAGCCCCAGCATTTT
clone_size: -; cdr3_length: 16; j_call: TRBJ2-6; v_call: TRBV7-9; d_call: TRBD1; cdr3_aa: CASSSDRVPGANVLTF; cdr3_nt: TGTGCCAGCAGCTCGGACAGGGTGCCTGGGGCCAACGTCCTGACTTTC
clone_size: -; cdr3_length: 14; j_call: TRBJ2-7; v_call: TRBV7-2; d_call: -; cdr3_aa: CASSTGRASYEQYF; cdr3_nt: TGTGCCAGCAGCACTGGACGGGCGTCCTACGAGCAGTACTTC
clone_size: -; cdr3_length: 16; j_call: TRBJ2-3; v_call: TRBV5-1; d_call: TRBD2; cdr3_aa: CASSLVASGVTDTQYF; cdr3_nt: TGCGCCAGCAGCTTGGTGGCTAGCGGCGTTACAGATACGCAGTATTTT
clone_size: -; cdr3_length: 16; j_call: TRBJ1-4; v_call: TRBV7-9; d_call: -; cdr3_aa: CASSSRPSATNEKLFF; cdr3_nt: TGTGCCAGCAGTTCCCGTCCGTCAGCAACTAATGAAAAACTGTTTTTT
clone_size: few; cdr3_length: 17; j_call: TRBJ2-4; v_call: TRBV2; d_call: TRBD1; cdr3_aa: CASSEATGQGAKNIQYF; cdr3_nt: TGTGCCAGCAGTGAAGCGACGGGACAGGGGGCCAAAAACATTCAGTACTTC
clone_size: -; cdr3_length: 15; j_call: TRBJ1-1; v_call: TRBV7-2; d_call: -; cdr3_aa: CASSLWGGMNTEAFF; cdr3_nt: TGTGCCAGCAGCTTGTGGGGAGGTATGAACACTGAAGCTTTCTTT
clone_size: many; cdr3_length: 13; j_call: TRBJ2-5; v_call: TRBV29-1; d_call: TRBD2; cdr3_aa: CSVEVGREETQYF; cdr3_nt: TGCAGCGTTGAAGTGGGGAGGGAAGAGACCCAGTACTTC
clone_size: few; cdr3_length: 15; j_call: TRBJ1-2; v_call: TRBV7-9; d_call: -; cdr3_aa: CASSLSGSSGYGYTF; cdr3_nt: TGTGCCAGCAGCTTATCGGGGTCTTCCGGCTATGGCTACACCTTC
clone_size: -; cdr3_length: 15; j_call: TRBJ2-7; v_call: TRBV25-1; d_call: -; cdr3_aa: CASSEEVRGAHEQYF; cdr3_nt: TGTGCCAGCAGTGAAGAGGTTAGGGGAGCCCACGAGCAGTACTTC
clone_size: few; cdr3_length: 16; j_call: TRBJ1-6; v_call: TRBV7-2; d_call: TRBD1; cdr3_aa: CASSDDRDQSSSPLHF; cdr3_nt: TGTGCCAGCAGCGACGACAGGGATCAGTCTAGTTCACCCCTCCACTTT
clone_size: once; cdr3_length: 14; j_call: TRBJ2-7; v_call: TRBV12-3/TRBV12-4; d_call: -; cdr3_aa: CASSAGVLIYEQYF; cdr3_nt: TGTGCCAGCAGTGCTGGAGTGTTAATCTACGAGCAGTACTTC
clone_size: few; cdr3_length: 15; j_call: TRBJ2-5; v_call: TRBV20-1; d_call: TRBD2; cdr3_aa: CSASRPGLAQETQYF; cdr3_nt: TGCAGTGCTAGTAGGCCGGGACTAGCGCAAGAGACCCAGTACTTC
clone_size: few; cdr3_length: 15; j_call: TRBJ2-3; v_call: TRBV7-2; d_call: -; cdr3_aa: CASSIQQGRADTQYF; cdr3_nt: TGTGCCAGCAGCATACAACAGGGTCGCGCAGATACGCAGTATTTT
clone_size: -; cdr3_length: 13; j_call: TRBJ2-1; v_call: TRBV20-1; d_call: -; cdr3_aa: CSARTSYTNEQFF; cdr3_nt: TGCAGTGCTAGAACGAGTTACACCAATGAGCAGTTCTTC
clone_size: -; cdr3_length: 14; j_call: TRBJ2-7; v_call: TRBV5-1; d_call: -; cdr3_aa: CAGSSGSGGYEQYF; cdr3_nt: TGCGCCGGCAGCTCGGGGTCCGGGGGCTACGAGCAGTACTTC
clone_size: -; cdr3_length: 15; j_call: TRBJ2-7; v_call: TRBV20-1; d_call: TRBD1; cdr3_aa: CSARVRRGLSDEQYF; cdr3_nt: TGCAGTGCTAGAGTCCGCAGGGGGCTTTCGGACGAGCAGTACTTC
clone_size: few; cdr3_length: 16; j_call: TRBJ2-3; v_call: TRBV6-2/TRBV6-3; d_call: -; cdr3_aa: CASSYEDGGSTDAQYF; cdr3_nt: TGTGCCAGCAGTTACGAAGACGGGGGCAGCACAGATGCGCAGTATTTT
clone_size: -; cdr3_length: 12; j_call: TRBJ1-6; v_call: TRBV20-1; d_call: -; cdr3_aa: CSARQEDSPLHF; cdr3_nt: TGCAGTGCTAGGCAGGAGGATTCACCCCTCCACTTT
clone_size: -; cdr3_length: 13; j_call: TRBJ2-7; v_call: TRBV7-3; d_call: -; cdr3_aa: CASSKGGVGEQYF; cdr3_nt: TGTGCCAGCAGCAAAGGGGGGGTTGGCGAGCAGTACTTC
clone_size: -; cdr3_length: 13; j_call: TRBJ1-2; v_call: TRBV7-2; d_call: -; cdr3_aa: CASSPQTERGYTF; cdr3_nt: TGTGCCAGCAGCCCCCAGACAGAAAGGGGCTACACCTTC
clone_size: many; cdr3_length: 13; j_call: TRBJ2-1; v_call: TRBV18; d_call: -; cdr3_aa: CASSPSSYNEQFF; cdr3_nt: TGTGCCAGCAGCCCGAGCTCCTACAATGAGCAGTTCTTC
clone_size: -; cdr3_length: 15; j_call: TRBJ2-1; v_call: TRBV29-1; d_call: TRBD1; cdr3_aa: CSVTRGRGSYNEQFF; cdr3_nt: TGCAGCGTCACCAGGGGGCGCGGGTCCTACAATGAGCAGTTCTTC
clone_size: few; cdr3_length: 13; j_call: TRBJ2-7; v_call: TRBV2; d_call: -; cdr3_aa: CATKLTETYEQYF; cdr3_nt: TGTGCCACCAAACTGACTGAGACCTACGAGCAGTACTTC
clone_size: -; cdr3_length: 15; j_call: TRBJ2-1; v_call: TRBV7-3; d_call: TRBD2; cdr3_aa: CASSSDGGGRDEQFF; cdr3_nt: TGTGCCAGCAGCTCTGATGGGGGGGGTAGGGATGAGCAGTTCTTC
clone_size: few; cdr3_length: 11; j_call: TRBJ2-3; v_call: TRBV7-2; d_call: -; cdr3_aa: CASSPEYTQYF; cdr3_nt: TGTGCCAGCAGCCCAGAGTATACGCAGTATTTT
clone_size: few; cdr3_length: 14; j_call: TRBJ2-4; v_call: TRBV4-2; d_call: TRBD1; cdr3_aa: CASSPGTGAVIQYF; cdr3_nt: TGTGCCAGCAGCCCTGGGACAGGGGCGGTCATTCAGTACTTC
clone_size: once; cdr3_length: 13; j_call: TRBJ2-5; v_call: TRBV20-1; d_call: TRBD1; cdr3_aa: CSARTTGYETQYF; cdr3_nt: TGCAGTGCTAGAACGACAGGGTATGAGACCCAGTACTTC
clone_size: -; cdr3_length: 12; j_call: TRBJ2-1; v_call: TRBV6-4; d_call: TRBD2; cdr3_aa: CASSRTGGRQFF; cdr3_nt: TGTGCCAGCAGTCGAACCGGGGGGAGGCAGTTCTTC
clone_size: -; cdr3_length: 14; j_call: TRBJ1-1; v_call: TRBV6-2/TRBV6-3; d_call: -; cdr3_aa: CATSPPYSYTEAFF; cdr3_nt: TGTGCCACCTCTCCCCCGTACTCTTACACTGAAGCTTTCTTT
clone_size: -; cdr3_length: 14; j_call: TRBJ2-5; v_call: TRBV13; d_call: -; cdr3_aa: CASSPLLEEETQYF; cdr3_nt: TGTGCCAGCAGCCCACTTCTAGAGGAAGAGACCCAGTACTTC
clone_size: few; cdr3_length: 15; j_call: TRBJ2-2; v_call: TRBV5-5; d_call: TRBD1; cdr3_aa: CASSTGQSNTGELFF; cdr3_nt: TGTGCCAGCAGCACGGGACAGAGTAACACCGGGGAGCTGTTTTTT
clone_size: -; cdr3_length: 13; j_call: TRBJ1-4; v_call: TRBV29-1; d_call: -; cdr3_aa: CSVARGKGEKLFF; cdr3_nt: TGCAGCGTTGCAAGGGGAAAGGGTGAAAAACTGTTTTTT
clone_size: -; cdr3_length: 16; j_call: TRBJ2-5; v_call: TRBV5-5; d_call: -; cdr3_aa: CASSSTRGGLRETQYF; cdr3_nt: TGTGCCAGCAGCTCAACCCGAGGCGGGTTGCGAGAGACCCAGTACTTC
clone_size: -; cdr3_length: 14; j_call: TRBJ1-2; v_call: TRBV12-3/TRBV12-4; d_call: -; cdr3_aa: CASSLSMTVHGYTF; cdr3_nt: TGTGCCAGCAGTTTATCGATGACAGTTCATGGCTACACCTTC